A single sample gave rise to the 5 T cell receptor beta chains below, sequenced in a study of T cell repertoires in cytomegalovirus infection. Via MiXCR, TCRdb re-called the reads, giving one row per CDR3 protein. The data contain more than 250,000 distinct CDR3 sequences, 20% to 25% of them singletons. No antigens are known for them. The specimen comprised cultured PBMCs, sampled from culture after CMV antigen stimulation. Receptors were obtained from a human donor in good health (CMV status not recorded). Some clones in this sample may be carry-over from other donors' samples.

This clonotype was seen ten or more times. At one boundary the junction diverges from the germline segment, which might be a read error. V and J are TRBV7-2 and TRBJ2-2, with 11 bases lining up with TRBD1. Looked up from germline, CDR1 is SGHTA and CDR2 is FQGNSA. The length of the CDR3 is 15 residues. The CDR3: CASTLGQGAIGELFF. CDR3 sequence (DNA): TGTGCCAGCACCTTAGGACAGGGGGCCATCGGGGAGCTGTTTTTT.

This CDR3 reads CASSFVVGALGPFVRYF. CDR3 nucleotide sequence: TGTGCCAGCAGCTTTGTGGTGGGGGCGCTTGGCCCCTTCGTTAGGTATTTT. This chain links TRBV7-6 with TRBJ2-3; the D gene is possibly TRBD1 (6 bases). The CDR3 length is 17 residues. The V end lost 3 bases, the J end lost 14 bases, and 30 bases lay between the germline ends. Germline V gives CDR1 SGHVS, CDR2 FNYEAQ.

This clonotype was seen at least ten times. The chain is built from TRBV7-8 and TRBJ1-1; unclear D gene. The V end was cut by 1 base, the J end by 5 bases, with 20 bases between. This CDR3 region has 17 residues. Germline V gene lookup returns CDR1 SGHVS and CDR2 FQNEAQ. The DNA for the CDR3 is TGTGCCAGCAGCTTAGATGCCGCGGGTGGGCTAAGGACTGAAGCTTTCTTT. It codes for CASSLDAAGGLRTEAFF.

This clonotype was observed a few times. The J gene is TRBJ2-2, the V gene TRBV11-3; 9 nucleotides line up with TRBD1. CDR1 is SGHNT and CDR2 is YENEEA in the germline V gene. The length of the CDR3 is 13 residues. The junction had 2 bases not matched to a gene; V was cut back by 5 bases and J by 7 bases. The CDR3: CASSPGQGGELFF. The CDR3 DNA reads TGTGCCAGCAGCCCGGGACAGGGCGGGGAGCTGTTTTTT.

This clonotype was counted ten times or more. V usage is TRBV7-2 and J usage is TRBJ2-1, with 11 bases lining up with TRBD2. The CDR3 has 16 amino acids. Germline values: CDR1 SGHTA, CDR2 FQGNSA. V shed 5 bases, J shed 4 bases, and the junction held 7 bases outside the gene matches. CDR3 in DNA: TGTGCCAGCAGCGCCGAAGGGACTAGCGGATACAATGAGCAGTTCTTC. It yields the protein CASSAEGTSGYNEQFF. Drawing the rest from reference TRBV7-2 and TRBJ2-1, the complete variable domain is GAGVSQSPSNKVTEKGKDVELRCDPISGHTALYWYRQSLGQGLEFLIYFQGNSAPDKSGLPSDRFSAERTGGSVSTLTIQRTQQEDSAVYLCASSAEGTSGYNEQFFGPGTRLTVL.